The 27 T cell receptor beta chains in this list originate from one sample, sequenced in a study of T cells in Graves' hyperthyroidism and ophthalmopathy. RNA transcripts provided the source from which TCR beta CDR3 regions were amplified. An initial round of RT-PCR targeting the TCR CDR3 relied on the HTBI primer set. TCRdb reprocessed the multiplex PCR reads with MiXCR, giving one entry per CDR3 protein. Of a few hundred thousand distinct CDR3 sequences listed, approximately 16% were seen once; the top ten hold around 3.3%. Sequences were obtained from blood. Every receptor here comes from a woman between 35 and 50 years old with Graves' ophthalmopathy.

This clonotype has a count of ten or more. The chain couples TRBV2 to TRBJ1-5, with D possibly being TRBD1 (5 bases). The germline V gene encodes CDR1 SNHLY and CDR2 FYNNEI. V was pared by 6 bases and J by 2 bases, with 20 bases between. This CDR3 contains 17 residues. The chain's CDR3 is CASSHITWQGGNQPQHF. In DNA, the CDR3 is TGTGCCAGCAGCCACATTACGTGGCAGGGTGGCAATCAGCCCCAGCATTTT.

This clonotype was counted ten times or more. The V and J genes are TRBV24-1 and TRBJ2-1, with D possibly being TRBD2 (7 bases). Trimming pared 7 bases from V and 5 bases from J, leaving 14 bases between. CDR1 KGHDR and CDR2 SFDVKD come from the germline V gene. This CDR3 has 14 amino acids. This CDR3 reads CATREGGGNNEQFF. CDR3 bases: TGTGCCACCAGAGAAGGGGGGGGGAACAATGAGCAGTTCTTC.

This clonotype was observed at least ten times. The chain is built from TRBV29-1 and TRBJ2-7, with TRBD2 as a possible D gene (5 bases). The CDR3 is 12 residues long. Germline V gives CDR1 SQVTM, CDR2 ANQGSEA. The V end was cut by 6 bases, the J end by 4 bases, with 13 bases between. The CDR3 bases are TGCAGCGTCGGGGAAACACCGTACGAGCAGTACTTC. Translation: CSVGETPYEQYF.

This clonotype was seen a few times. The rearrangement links TRBV9 to TRBJ1-4; 7 bases align to TRBD1. After removal of 4 bases from V and 5 bases from J, the junction contained 8 bases not matched to a gene. Germline V CDR1 and CDR2: SGDLS, YYNGEE. This CDR3 spans 15 amino acids. The CDR3 loop reads CASSSSGTVNEKLFF. The CDR3 bases are TGTGCCAGCAGCTCCTCCGGGACAGTAAATGAAAAACTGTTTTTT.

This clonotype was recorded at least ten times. The V gene is TRBV7-8, the J gene TRBJ1-1, with D maybe TRBD1 (6 bases). Germline CDR1 is SGHVS and CDR2 is FQNEAQ. Trimming stripped 5 bases from V and 1 base from J, with 14 bases between. The CDR3 spans 15 residues. CDR3 nucleotides: TGTGCCAGCAGCGCGCAGGGGAGGGGGAACACTGAAGCTTTCTTT. Protein product: CASSAQGRGNTEAFF. Together with reference TRBV7-8 and TRBJ1-1, the CDR3 gives the full variable domain: GAGVSQSPRYKVAKRGQDVALRCDPISGHVSLFWYQQALGQGPEFLTYFQNEAQLDKSGLPSDRFFAERPEGSVSTLKIQRTQQEDSAVYLCASSAQGRGNTEAFFGQGTRLTVV.

The V and J genes are TRBV9 and TRBJ2-7, with D maybe TRBD2 (5 bases). The CDR3 is 14 amino acids. Germline CDR1 reads SGDLS; CDR2 reads YYNGEE. V was pared by 3 bases and J by 0 bases, with 10 bases between. CDR3 coding DNA: TGTGCCAGCAGCGCCCTGGACTCCTCCTACGAGCAGTACTTC. Residues: CASSALDSSYEQYF. Full variable domain (missing parts from reference TRBV9 and TRBJ2-7): DSGVTQTPKHLITATGQRVTLRCSPRSGDLSVYWYQQSLDQGLQFLIQYYNGEERAKGNILERFSAQQFPDLHSELNLSSLELGDSALYFCASSALDSSYEQYFGPGTRLTVT.

J is TRBJ1-4 and V is TRBV20-1; D perhaps matches TRBD1 (6 bases). Germline lookup yields CDR1 DFQATT and CDR2 SNEGSKA (reference sequence). This CDR3 has 14 amino acids. Trimming left V 5 bases short and J 3 bases short, with 13 bases between. The CDR3 nucleotides read TGCAGTGCTCGCCGGGGGGCACCTAATGAAAAACTGTTTTTT. Translated, it gives CSARRGAPNEKLFF.

This clonotype was recorded many times. This chain joins TRBV28 and TRBJ2-3; 8 bases fit TRBD2. The CDR3 totals 16 residues. The germline CDR1 and CDR2 sequences are MDHEN and SYDVKM. V shed 6 bases, J shed 0 bases, and the junction held 8 bases outside the gene matches. The CDR3 DNA sequence: TGTGCCAGCAGCCCCCATCTAGCGGGCAGCACAGATACGCAGTATTTT. Residues: CASSPHLAGSTDTQYF.

This clonotype was detected ten times or more. The chain couples TRBV6-1 to TRBJ2-1, with 7 bases identical to TRBD2. Germline V gives CDR1 MNHNS, CDR2 SASEGT. The CDR3 consists of 14 residues. Trimming cost V 7 bases and J 10 bases; bases outside gene matches: 13. The DNA for the CDR3 is TGTGCCAGCAATAACGTGCTGGGGGGGGACGAGCAGTTCTTC. Its protein product is CASNNVLGGDEQFF.

The V and J genes are TRBV27 and TRBJ1-3; D is unclear. The ends were cut back, 2 bases at V and 0 bases at J, with 5 bases in the middle. Germline V gene lookup returns CDR1 MNHEY and CDR2 SMNVEV (reference sequence). The CDR3 spans 14 residues. This CDR3 reads CASSLKSSGNTIYF. For the CDR3, the DNA is TGTGCCAGCAGTTTAAAGAGCTCTGGAAACACCATATATTTT.

This clonotype was detected ten times or more. The gene calls are TRBV13 and TRBJ1-2; weak D call: TRBD1 (5 bases). The CDR3 is made up of 15 amino acids. The ends were cut back, 3 bases at V and 4 bases at J, with 15 bases in the middle. Per the germline V gene, CDR1 is PRHDT and CDR2 is FYEKMQ (reference sequence). The CDR3 loop is CASSFPGRHFYGYTF. The CDR3 region has the DNA TGTGCCAGCAGCTTTCCGGGGCGGCATTTCTATGGCTACACCTTC.

The rearrangement links TRBV5-1 to TRBJ2-2, with D tentatively TRBD1 or TRBD2 (5 bases each). The CDR3 spans 16 residues. CDR1 is SGHRS and CDR2 is YFSETQ in the germline V gene. V lost 0 bases and J 1 base, leaving 10 bases between the germline ends. The CDR3 bases are TGCGCCAGCAGCTTGGAAGGGACGATGAACACCGGGGAGCTGTTTTTT. This translates into CASSLEGTMNTGELFF.

The V and J genes are TRBV5-1 and TRBJ2-7; 8 nucleotides line up with TRBD1. This CDR3 has 14 amino acids. With V trimmed by 4 bases and J by 3 bases, 6 bases remained unmatched. Per germline, CDR1 SGHRS and CDR2 YFSETQ. CDR3 DNA: TGCGCCAGCAGCCTGGGACAGGACGTCTACGAGCAGTACTTC. Amino acid sequence: CASSLGQDVYEQYF.

This clonotype showed up many times. J is TRBJ2-7 and V is TRBV7-6; 8 nucleotides line up with TRBD1. This CDR3 is built from 12 residues. The junction had 1 base not matched to a gene; V was cut back by 1 base and J by 8 bases. Looked up from germline, CDR1 is SGHVS and CDR2 is FNYEAQ. The CDR3 is CASSLGQGKQYF. CDR3 coding DNA: TGTGCCAGCAGCTTAGGACAGGGGAAGCAGTACTTC.

The chain employs TRBV7-2 and TRBJ2-3, with 12 bases fitting TRBD2. The V gene end was trimmed by 1 base and the J gene end by 5 bases; junction bases not matched to a gene: 7. The CDR3 is made up of 17 amino acids. The germline V gene has CDR1 SGHTA and CDR2 FQGNSA. CDR3 DNA sequence: TGTGCCAGCAGCTTAGTGGCTCTAGCGGGAGGGGGAGATACGCAGTATTTT. It specifies CASSLVALAGGGDTQYF.

Many counts were recorded for this clonotype. The chain combines TRBV5-1 with TRBJ1-6, with TRBD1 matching over 7 bases. The CDR3 has 14 amino acids. V shed 4 bases, J shed 6 bases, and the junction held 4 bases outside the gene matches. Germline assignment: CDR1 SGHRS and CDR2 YFSETQ. The CDR3 DNA is TGCGCCAGCAGCCTGGACAGGAGTAATTCACCCCTCCACTTT. It specifies CASSLDRSNSPLHF.

This clonotype was counted at least ten times. The chain recombines TRBV12-3 or TRBV12-4 with TRBJ1-5, with a tentative D call TRBD1 (5 bases). Trimming removed 3 bases from V and 1 base from J, with 7 bases in between. The CDR3 is made up of 14 amino acids. The CDR3 DNA is TGTGCCAGCAGTTTGCAGGGAAGCAATCAGCCCCAGCATTTT. Translated, it gives CASSLQGSNQPQHF.

As to this clonotype: A much more abundant neighbour one base away suggests this may be a read error. CDR3 sequence reads: CASSLSGVAGELVF. The CDR3 nucleotides are TGTGCCAGCAGCCTTTCGGGGGTCGCCGGGGAGCTGGTTTTT. The chain couples TRBV11-3 to TRBJ2-2; D perhaps matches TRBD2 (6 bases). The CDR3 is 14 amino acids. Germline CDR1 is SGHNT and CDR2 is YENEEA.

This clonotype was counted at least ten times. V usage is TRBV27 and J usage is TRBJ2-5; 7 bases fit TRBD2. Germline V gives CDR1 MNHEY, CDR2 SMNVEV (reference sequence). The CDR3 has 14 residues. Trimming removed 8 bases from V and 1 base from J; junction bases left unmatched: 7. DNA for the CDR3: TGTGCCAGCGGCGGGACTACGGGCCAAGAGACCCAGTACTTC. This gives the protein CASGGTTGQETQYF.

The chain links TRBV10-3 to TRBJ2-5; D perhaps matches TRBD2 (6 bases). Per the germline V gene, CDR1 is ENHRY and CDR2 is SYGVKD. Trimming left V 6 bases short and J 9 bases short, with 17 bases between. The CDR3 loop spans 13 amino acids. In DNA form, the CDR3 reads TGTGCCATCAGGGGCCGCGAAGGGGAGGCCCAGTACTTC. It specifies CAIRGREGEAQYF.

This clonotype has just a few counts. This sequence joins TRBV20-1 and TRBJ1-3; possibly TRBD1 for D (6 bases). Per the germline V gene, CDR1 is DFQATT and CDR2 is SNEGSKA (reference sequence). V lost 1 base and J 3 bases, leaving 10 bases between the germline ends. The CDR3 extends over 14 amino acids. CDR3 in amino acids: CSARVGGNGNTIYF. Written as DNA, the CDR3 is TGCAGTGCTAGAGTGGGGGGCAATGGAAACACCATATATTTT.

This clonotype has at least ten counts. The chain carries TRBV24-1 and TRBJ1-5; 8 nucleotides align to TRBD1. Per the germline V gene, CDR1 is KGHDR and CDR2 is SFDVKD. The CDR3 is made up of 14 amino acids. The junction had 1 base not matched to a gene; V was cut back by 3 bases and J by 4 bases. CDR3 nucleotides: TGTGCCACCAGTGATCGGACAGGGAATCAGCCCCAGCATTTT. Translating gives CATSDRTGNQPQHF.

The genes are TRBV11-2 and TRBJ1-4; no clear D. Germline V gene data show CDR1 as SGHAT and CDR2 as FQNNGV. This CDR3 is 14 amino acids long. V lost 1 base, J lost 8 bases, and 11 bases lay in between. CDR3 DNA sequence: TGTGCCAGCAGCTTAGGTTCGGCGGGCGAAAAACTGTTTTTT. Translation: CASSLGSAGEKLFF.

This chain links TRBV6-1 with TRBJ1-1; 11 positions agree with TRBD1. Germline CDR1 MNHNS, CDR2 SASEGT. This CDR3 spans 15 amino acids. V lost 6 bases, J lost 1 base, and 4 bases stayed unmatched. This CDR3 is CASSRTGGANTEAFF. The CDR3 bases are TGTGCCAGCAGCCGGACAGGGGGCGCGAACACTGAAGCTTTCTTT.

This clonotype was counted at least ten times. The V and J genes are TRBV18 and TRBJ1-4; D remains ambiguous. V lost 3 bases to trimming and J lost 8 bases, with 10 bases between them. Germline V gene sequence: CDR1 KGHSH, CDR2 LQKENI. CDR3 length: 13 amino acids. CDR3 region: CASSPGLGEKLFF. The CDR3 DNA reads TGTGCCAGCTCACCGGGTCTCGGGGAAAAACTGTTTTTT.

This clonotype was detected a few times. The chain combines TRBV20-1 with TRBJ1-1, with D tentatively TRBD1 (6 bases). CDR1 is DFQATT, CDR2 SNEGSKA, per germline (reference sequence). The CDR3 is 16 amino acids. The germline V and J ends were trimmed by 1 base and 5 bases, with 20 bases remaining between them. The CDR3 DNA is TGCAGTGCTAGAGTGATGGACTACAGGGATGAGACTGAAGCTTTCTTT. Translated, it gives CSARVMDYRDETEAFF.

This clonotype was seen only once. The rearrangement links TRBV7-8 to TRBJ1-1, with D tentatively TRBD1 (6 bases). CDR3 length: 15 amino acids. V shed 3 bases and J shed 4 bases, with 15 bases lying between them. Germline CDR1 and CDR2: SGHVS and FQNEAQ. The CDR3 DNA reads as TGTGCCAGCAGCTTTCACCAGGGGCTGGGCACTGAAGCTTTCTTT. Encoded protein: CASSFHQGLGTEAFF.